This T cell receptor beta chain appears in the sequencing data of a study of identifying expanded T cells in peripheral blood (dated by TCRdb to between 2018 and 2020). With regard to the full study: Separate aliquots of the same genomic DNA pool were sequenced to produce technical replicates, and four replicates were compared in pairs. Here is what the overall study found, with its caveats: Across all healthy donors, variance in clone template counts between two-week samples was found to increase significantly with total template count. The authors expected biological variance in healthy repertoires might increase further over much longer intervals such as months to years. The binomial model flagged approximately 1.2 differentially abundant clones between technical replicates, compared with about 16 over about 2 weeks and approximately 19 over around 4 weeks. Across all healthy-donor time intervals, the beta-binomial model significantly lowered both the number of clones called differentially abundant and the false-positive rate.

TCRbeta CDR3 regions were profiled by bias-controlled multiplex PCR amplification of genomic DNA with the immunoSEQ Assay. As for the authors' bioinformatics: To quantify the absolute abundance of each unique TCRbeta CDR3 region, the sequences were collapsed and filtered. Two models were used to test differential abundance: a binomial model (Fisher-equivalent) and a beta-binomial model that adds time-dependent variance fitted from healthy donors. Clones with fewer than 5 combined templates were excluded, and clones with Benjamini-Hochberg FDR below 0.01 were called differentially abundant. Beta-binomial variance was modeled as a function of total template count across the two samples using the form v = (b*log(k)+a)^2. Held by TCRdb, this immuneACCESS table contains in-frame sequences only and omits some clones. Under half of the omission traces to an unresolved V gene where checked; the cause of the rest is unknown. The V and J calls and clone size were taken over from that table, and D and trimming were inferred from the DNA. In this sample the table shows about 97,000 clones, roughly 88% of which occur a single time. The ten largest clones capture over 12% of the sample.

During the collection period, no infections or other immune events were recorded for the healthy donors. Healthy-donor blood repertoires served as a training cohort to calibrate time-dependent variance in a beta-binomial model of T-cell clone differential abundance. The training cohort was composed of roughly ten healthy donors, 3 female and 7 male. The donors were between roughly 29 and 70 years old, with an average age of about 47 years. Whole blood was collected from each healthy donor at three time points spaced around two weeks apart and obtained from a commercial supplier. Genomic DNA was extracted from unsorted whole blood for immunosequencing. The CDR3 goes from the cysteine to the phenylalanine over 15 residues. This entry keeps only the CDR3 DNA: 45 bases, framed from base 1. V is pared back by 6 bases and J by 0 bases, with 14 bases lying between the germline termini. Per the germline V gene (reference sequence), LNHNV is the CDR1 and YYDKDF is the CDR2.

Worth noting for this clone: There is no known antigen for this receptor. There are no base qualities to consult, and no much larger clone falls within one base.

The clonotype was recovered from a person aged 18 to 69 in good health. The chain joins TRBV15 to TRBJ1-2; TRBD1 might be the D gene, on 5 matching bases. The sequenced material came from blood. The nucleotide sequence is given as TGTGCCACCAGGCCACTGGGGGGAGCTAACTATGGCTACACCTTC. It translates to CATRPLGGANYGYTF.